This is a list of T cell receptor beta chains from one sample in a study of blood T cell repertoires in COVID-19. Data came from immunoSEQ multiplex PCR; TCRdb stores just in-frame clones and leaves some out. The table lists a few hundred thousand clones, 85% to 90% of them singletons. Sequencing input: PBMCs or T cells enriched from blood (not recorded which). The receptors here all came from a man younger than 30 who had recovered from COVID-19. Both conserved end residues are part of each CDR3. The D gene is left open where the match is weak. Clone size is not always given. Where it is, it says once, few, many or a class for expanded clones.

clone_size,j_call,v_call,d_call,cdr3_aa,cdr3_nt
-,TRBJ1-5,TRBV15,-,CATSRDGQGRSNQPQHF,TGTGCCACCAGCAGAGATGGTCAGGGAAGGTCAAATCAGCCCCAGCATTTT
-,TRBJ1-2,TRBV28,TRBD1,CASSLPSRTGTYGYTF,TGTGCCAGCAGTTTACCTTCTAGGACAGGGACTTATGGCTACACCTTC
-,TRBJ1-4,TRBV6-5,-,CASSYLAGDGELFF,TGTGCCAGCAGTTATCTGGCAGGGGATGGGGAACTGTTTTTT
-,TRBJ1-4,TRBV5-8,-,CASSFLRGGVEDEKLFF,TGTGCCAGCAGCTTTCTACGAGGAGGGGTGGAGGACGAAAAACTGTTTTTT
-,TRBJ1-1,TRBV5-5,TRBD1,CASSLDRGRGGNTEAFF,TGTGCCAGCAGCCTGGACAGGGGGCGCGGAGGGAACACTGAAGCTTTCTTT
-,TRBJ2-1,TRBV29-1,-,CSANGGAYNEQFF,TGCAGCGCCAATGGGGGCGCGTACAATGAGCAGTTCTTC
-,TRBJ1-4,TRBV4-1,TRBD1,CASSQGPHRGGGEKLFF,TGCGCCAGCAGCCAAGGTCCCCACAGGGGGGGTGGTGAAAAACTGTTTTTT
-,TRBJ2-7,TRBV6-5,-,CASGSHDSYGQYF,TGTGCCAGTGGGTCCCACGACAGCTACGGGCAGTACTTC
once,TRBJ1-5,TRBV28,-,CASSLGGRGLPQHF,TGTGCCAGCAGTTTAGGCGGCCGAGGGCTGCCCCAGCATTTT
-,TRBJ2-1,TRBV23-1,TRBD1,CASSRDDRGPYNEQFF,TGCGCCAGCAGTCGGGATGACAGGGGTCCCTACAATGAGCAGTTCTTC
-,TRBJ1-6,TRBV9,TRBD1,CASSVTGDNSPLHF,TGTGCCAGCAGCGTGACAGGGGATAATTCACCCCTCCACTTT
once,TRBJ1-1,TRBV19,TRBD1,CASRRQGQNTEAFF,TGTGCCAGTAGGAGACAGGGCCAAAACACTGAAGCTTTCTTT
-,TRBJ2-1,TRBV5-1,TRBD1,CASSLPRTGGNRNEQFF,TGCGCCAGCAGCCTCCCCAGGACAGGGGGGAATCGAAATGAGCAGTTCTTC
-,TRBJ2-7,TRBV7-2,TRBD2,CASSLALAGGPYEQYF,TGTGCCAGCAGCTTAGCGCTAGCGGGGGGGCCCTACGAGCAGTACTTC
-,TRBJ1-4,TRBV18,TRBD1,CASSPYGTGTEKLFF,TGTGCCAGCTCACCATACGGGACAGGTACTGAAAAACTGTTTTTT
few,TRBJ2-7,TRBV5-1,-,CASSFTVSYEQYF,TGCGCCAGCAGCTTTACAGTCTCCTACGAGCAGTACTTC
-,TRBJ2-3,TRBV2,TRBD1,CASSKLQGARSTDTQYF,TGTGCCAGCAGTAAACTACAGGGGGCGCGTAGCACAGATACGCAGTATTTT
-,TRBJ1-5,TRBV3-1/TRBV3-2,TRBD1,CASSLQGSHQPQHF,TGTGCCAGCAGCCTACAGGGGAGCCATCAGCCCCAGCATTTT
-,TRBJ2-7,TRBV10-2,-,CASSASSYEQYF,TGCGCCAGCTCTGCGAGCTCCTACGAGCAGTACTTC
-,TRBJ2-1,TRBV7-2,-,CASSADSRGEQFF,TGTGCCAGCAGCGCCGACAGCAGGGGCGAGCAGTTCTTC
-,TRBJ2-7,TRBV5-1,-,CASSFGLYQSSYEQYF,TGCGCCAGCAGCTTTGGACTCTACCAGAGCTCCTACGAGCAGTACTTC
-,TRBJ1-3,TRBV7-9,-,CASSLGLNPLRGLGNTIYF,TGTGCCAGCAGCTTAGGTCTAAACCCCTTGCGGGGGCTGGGAAACACCATATATTTT
once,TRBJ1-2,TRBV5-1,TRBD1,CASSPTTTGGKGYTF,TGCGCCAGCAGCCCAACTACGACAGGGGGAAAGGGCTACACCTTC
-,TRBJ2-5,TRBV27,TRBD2,CASSLGRAGETQYF,TGTGCCAGCAGTTTAGGGAGGGCGGGCGAGACCCAGTACTTC
-,TRBJ1-1,TRBV6-5,TRBD1,CASRPHRGRTEAFF,TGTGCCAGCAGACCACACAGGGGGCGTACTGAAGCTTTCTTT
-,TRBJ2-7,TRBV25-1,-,CAVSGTGYEQYF,TGTGCTGTCAGCGGGACAGGTTACGAGCAGTACTTC
-,TRBJ2-1,TRBV7-9,-,CASRQNLIRSSYNEQFF,TGTGCCAGCAGACAAAATCTTATCCGGAGCTCCTACAATGAGCAGTTCTTC
-,TRBJ2-1,TRBV12-3/TRBV12-4,-,CASSFVADNEQFF,TGTGCCAGCAGTTTCGTAGCGGACAATGAGCAGTTCTTC
-,TRBJ1-5,TRBV12-3/TRBV12-4,-,CASSTGGDQPQHF,TGTGCCAGCAGTACGGGGGGGGATCAGCCCCAGCATTTT
-,TRBJ1-5,TRBV10-3,-,CAISESAGSHQPQHF,TGTGCCATCAGTGAGTCGGCAGGGTCCCATCAGCCCCAGCATTTT
-,TRBJ1-2,TRBV29-1,TRBD1,CSVAPLQGVYGYTF,TGCAGCGTGGCCCCCCTACAGGGGGTCTATGGCTACACCTTC
once,TRBJ1-2,TRBV5-1,-,CASSPGLLAPHGYTF,TGCGCCAGCAGCCCCGGACTCCTAGCCCCGCACGGCTACACCTTC